This paragraph covers one TCR beta chain sequence. At one end, the junction sequence differs from germline, possibly due to a read error. The CDR3 totals 14 residues. Germline-derived CDR1 and CDR2 are WNHNN and SYGVQD (reference sequence). The source of the sample is a study of beta chain features in type 1 diabetes. As every portion of the isolated RNA was reverse transcribed, the sequencing read expressed TCRB transcripts. Here immunoSEQ multiplex PCR was the method, and the copy in TCRdb shows in-frame clones only, minus some. The table records nearly 250,000 clones, around 65% of them present only once.

The chain employs TRBV10-1 and TRBJ2-1; possibly TRBD1 for D (5 bases). The TCR originated in a man aged 30 to 39 in good health. The sample taken for sequencing was naive CD4+ T cells from blood. The CDR3 DNA reads as TGCGCCCGCAGGCAGCCAGGGTGGTTCTATGAGCAGTTCTTC. Its translation is CARRQPGWFYEQFF.